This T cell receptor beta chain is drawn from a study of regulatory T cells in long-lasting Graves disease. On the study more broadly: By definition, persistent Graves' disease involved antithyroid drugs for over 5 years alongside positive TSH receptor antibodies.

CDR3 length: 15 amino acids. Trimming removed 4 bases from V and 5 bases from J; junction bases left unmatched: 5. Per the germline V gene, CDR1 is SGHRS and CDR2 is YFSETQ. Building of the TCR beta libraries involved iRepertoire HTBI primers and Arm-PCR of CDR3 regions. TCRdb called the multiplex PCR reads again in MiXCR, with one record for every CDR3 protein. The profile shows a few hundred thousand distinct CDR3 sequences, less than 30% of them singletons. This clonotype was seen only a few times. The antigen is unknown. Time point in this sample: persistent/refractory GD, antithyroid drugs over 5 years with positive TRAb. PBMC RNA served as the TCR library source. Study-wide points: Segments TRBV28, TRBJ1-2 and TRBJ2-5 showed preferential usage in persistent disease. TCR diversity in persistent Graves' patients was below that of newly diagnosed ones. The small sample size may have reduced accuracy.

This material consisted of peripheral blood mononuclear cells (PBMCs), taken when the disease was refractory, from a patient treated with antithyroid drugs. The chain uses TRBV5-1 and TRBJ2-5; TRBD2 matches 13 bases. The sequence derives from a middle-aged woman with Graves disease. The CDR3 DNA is TGCGCCAGCAGCCCGGGACTAGCGGGGAGGGAGACCCAGTACTTC. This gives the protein CASSPGLAGRETQYF.